Listed here are 23 T cell receptor beta chains from one sample, sequenced in a study of blood T cell repertoires in COVID-19. Sequencing was performed with immunoSEQ multiplex PCR; in TCRdb, only in-frame clones are kept and a portion is missing. The data show tens of thousands of clones, over 65% seen once. Material: peripheral blood. The receptor source for this set is a man in his fifties with active or convalescent COVID-19.

The chain recombines TRBV6-6 with TRBJ1-1; 9 bases match TRBD1. The CDR3 is 17 residues long. Unmatched junction bases numbered 11, after V lost 5 bases and J lost 1 base. The germline CDR1 and CDR2 sequences are MNHNY and SVGAGI (reference sequence). For the CDR3, the DNA is TGTGCCAGCAGTCGAAGTACAGGGGGCGGTCGGAACACTGAAGCTTTCTTT. It yields the protein CASSRSTGGGRNTEAFF.

This clone was picked up a small number of times. The chain employs TRBV12-3 or TRBV12-4 and TRBJ1-2; D not certain. V gave up 6 bases and J gave up 8 bases, with 16 bases separating them. The CDR3 runs 13 residues. CDR3 loop: CASSLRPGGGYTF. Written as DNA, the CDR3 is TGTGCCAGCAGCCTCCGTCCCGGCGGAGGCTACACCTTC.

This chain uses TRBV6-1 with TRBJ1-2; D might be TRBD1 (5 bases). The V end lost 2 bases, the J end lost 6 bases, and 10 bases lay between the germline ends. The CDR3 is 13 amino acids. Germline assignment: CDR1 MNHNS and CDR2 SASEGT. The CDR3 loop reads CASSERDWDGYTF. The CDR3 DNA reads as TGTGCCAGCAGTGAACGGGACTGGGATGGCTACACCTTC.

This clone has just one count. V usage is TRBV6-6 and J usage is TRBJ2-1; a weak D match, TRBD2 (5 bases). Germline V gives CDR1 MNHNY, CDR2 SVGAGI (reference sequence). This CDR3 comprises 15 residues. The V end lost 0 bases, the J end lost 6 bases, and 12 bases lay between the germline ends. The CDR3 bases are TGTGCCAGCAGTTACTCGACGGGAAACCGCAATGAGCAGTTCTTC. It codes for CASSYSTGNRNEQFF.

This clone occurred once. The chain couples TRBV11-1 to TRBJ2-5; TRBD1 might be the D (5 bases). The CDR3 extends over 15 amino acids. V lost 1 base and J 2 bases, leaving 11 bases between the germline ends. Germline V CDR1 and CDR2: SGHAT, FQDESV (reference sequence). The CDR3 is CASSLVPGLQETQYF. CDR3 bases: TGTGCCAGCAGCTTAGTCCCAGGGCTACAAGAGACCCAGTACTTC. Full variable domain (remainder filled in from reference TRBV11-1 and TRBJ2-5): EAEVAQSPRYKITEKSQAVAFWCDPISGHATLYWYRQILGQGPELLVQFQDESVVDDSQLPKDRFSAERLKGVDSTLKIQPAELGDSAMYLCASSLVPGLQETQYFGPGTRLLVL.

This clone has more than one count but fewer than ten. This chain links TRBV9 with TRBJ1-6, with TRBD1 as a possible D gene (5 bases). This CDR3 comprises 15 residues. Germline V gene lookup returns CDR1 SGDLS and CDR2 YYNGEE. The V end was cut by 0 bases, the J end by 8 bases, with 12 bases between. CDR3 nucleotide sequence: TGTGCCAGCAGCGTAGATGGGGGGTTCGATTCACCCCTCCACTTT. Translated: CASSVDGGFDSPLHF. The full variable domain, completed using reference TRBV9 and TRBJ1-6, is DSGVTQTPKHLITATGQRVTLRCSPRSGDLSVYWYQQSLDQGLQFLIQYYNGEERAKGNILERFSAQQFPDLHSELNLSSLELGDSALYFCASSVDGGFDSPLHFGNGTRLTVT.

The CDR3: CASSRRDRGLEAFF. The CDR3 DNA follows: TGTGCCAGCAGCCGCCGGGACAGGGGGCTTGAAGCTTTCTTT. V gene TRBV5-8 combines with J gene TRBJ1-1; 12 bases are a match to TRBD1. CDR3 length: 14 amino acids. Looked up from germline, CDR1 is SGHTS and CDR2 is YDEGEE. V lost 4 bases to trimming and J lost 7 bases; unmatched junction nucleotides: 5.

This clone occurred many times. The V gene is TRBV2, the J gene TRBJ2-1; 9 bases fit TRBD1. Germline CDR1 is SNHLY and CDR2 is FYNNEI. This CDR3 has 16 amino acids. Losses at the gene ends were 0 bases for V and 4 bases for J; bases not matched to a gene: 4. Here the CDR3 DNA reads TGTGCCAGCAGTGAAGCGGGGACAGGGTGGTACAATGAGCAGTTCTTC. Amino acids: CASSEAGTGWYNEQFF. Variable domain in full (rest from reference TRBV2 and TRBJ2-1): EPEVTQTPSHQVTQMGQEVILRCVPISNHLYFYWYRQILGQKVEFLVSFYNNEISEKSEIFDDQFSVERPDGSNFTLKIRSTKLEDSAMYFCASSEAGTGWYNEQFFGPGTRLTVL.

The chain uses TRBV5-1 and TRBJ2-7, with D unclear. The CDR3 loop spans 13 amino acids. Per the germline V gene, CDR1 is SGHRS and CDR2 is YFSETQ. V shed 5 bases and J shed 0 bases, with 9 bases lying between them. The CDR3 spells CASRGPGSYEQYF. The CDR3 region has the DNA TGCGCCAGCAGGGGCCCTGGCTCCTACGAGCAGTACTTC.

This chain links TRBV10-3 with TRBJ1-4; 7 nucleotides agree with TRBD1. Germline assignment: CDR1 ENHRY and CDR2 SYGVKD. With 0 bases clipped from V and 7 bases from J, the junction kept 5 bases outside the gene matches. The CDR3 is 15 residues long. CDR3 DNA: TGTGCCATCAGTGAGTCTGAGGACAGGACTGAAAAACTGTTTTTT. Its protein product is CAISESEDRTEKLFF.

V usage is TRBV21-1 and J usage is TRBJ2-7; the table's TRBD2 call for D was not verified on the DNA. TRBV21-1 is assigned pseudogene status. The CDR3 has 14 residues. The CDR3 DNA sequence: TGTGCCAGCAGCAATCACGCGGCCACCTACGAGCAGTACTTC. It specifies CASSNHAATYEQYF.

J is TRBJ1-3 and V is TRBV6-5; possibly TRBD1 for D (5 bases). The ends were cut back, 5 bases at V and 0 bases at J, with 8 bases in the middle. The CDR3 length is 14 residues. Per the germline V gene, CDR1 is MNHEY and CDR2 is SVGAGI. DNA for the CDR3: TGTGCCAGCAGTCCCGGGGGCTCTGGAAACACCATATATTTT. It translates to CASSPGGSGNTIYF.

The chain couples TRBV11-2 to TRBJ2-1, with D possibly matching TRBD2 (6 bases). V lost 3 bases, J lost 2 bases, and 11 bases lay in between. This CDR3 contains 15 residues. Germline CDR1 is SGHAT and CDR2 is FQNNGV. CDR3 amino acids: CASSFGGWAYNEQFF. CDR3 sequence (DNA): TGTGCCAGCAGCTTTGGGGGGTGGGCCTACAATGAGCAGTTCTTC.

V usage is TRBV6-5 and J usage is TRBJ2-5; D is possibly TRBD2 (5 bases). CDR1 MNHEY and CDR2 SVGAGI come from the germline V gene. This CDR3 spans 13 amino acids. V lost 5 bases and J lost 5, with 12 bases in between. The CDR3 loop reads CASSTILDETQYF. CDR3 sequence (DNA): TGTGCCAGCAGTACGATACTAGACGAGACCCAGTACTTC.

This chain links TRBV7-8 with TRBJ1-2, with a weak D call TRBD1 (6 bases). CDR3 length: 15 residues. The V gene's germline CDR1 is SGHVS and CDR2 FQNEAQ. Trimming stripped 5 bases from V and 8 bases from J, with 21 bases between. CDR3 sequence reads: CASSPGTSSLDGYTF. The CDR3 DNA follows: TGTGCCAGCAGCCCCGGGACATCCTCCCTAGACGGCTACACCTTC.

This chain uses TRBV12-5 with TRBJ1-1, with D maybe TRBD1 (6 bases). The germline V gene encodes CDR1 LGHNT and CDR2 FRNRAP. CDR3 length: 16 amino acids. With 6 bases removed from V and 0 bases from J, the gap between germline ends came to 17 bases. The CDR3 DNA sequence: TGTGCTAGTGGCCCGGCGCGACAGGCCCTGAACACTGAAGCTTTCTTT. Translated: CASGPARQALNTEAFF.

This clone is a singleton in its sample. The chain recombines TRBV12-3 or TRBV12-4 with TRBJ1-1; the match to TRBD1 covers 9 bases. V shed 7 bases, J shed 4 bases, and the junction held 4 bases outside the gene matches. The CDR3 runs to 13 residues. Written as DNA, the CDR3 is TGTGCCAGCACTTGGACAGGGGTCACTGAAGCTTTCTTT. This codes for CASTWTGVTEAFF.

CDR3 nucleotides: TGTGCCAGCTCACCTCTAGTGGGAGAGACCCAGTACTTC. Amino acids: CASSPLVGETQYF. The chain couples TRBV18 to TRBJ2-5; D not certain. The CDR3 has 13 residues. Trimming shortened V by 3 bases and J by 4 bases, and 9 bases separated the two germline ends. Germline V CDR1 and CDR2: KGHSH, LQKENI. The full variable domain, its missing parts supplied by reference TRBV18 and TRBJ2-5, is NAGVMQNPRHLVRRRGQEARLRCSPMKGHSHVYWYRQLPEEGLKFMVYLQKENIIDESGMPKERFSAEFPKEGPSILRIQQVVRGDSAAYFCASSPLVGETQYFGPGTRLLVL.

A note on this clone: The identical CDR3 is also encoded by other nucleotide sequences in the sample. V is TRBV5-1 and J is TRBJ1-2, with 11 nucleotides matching TRBD1. With 0 bases clipped from V and 3 bases from J, the junction kept 1 base outside the gene matches. Per the germline V gene, CDR1 is SGHRS and CDR2 is YFSETQ. CDR3 length: 15 residues. The CDR3 protein is CASSLEGQGDYGYTF. CDR3 nucleotide sequence: TGCGCCAGCAGCTTGGAGGGACAGGGGGACTATGGCTACACCTTC.

The V gene is TRBV7-9, the J gene TRBJ2-4; 12 nucleotides line up with TRBD2. V dropped 1 base and J dropped 9; count of bases not matched to a gene: 4. CDR1 and CDR2 (germline): SEHNR, FQNEAQ (reference sequence). CDR3 length: 15 amino acids. CDR3 coding DNA: TGTGCCAGCAGCTTAGGACTAGCGGGGGTTCGCATTCAGTACTTC. This sequence encodes CASSLGLAGVRIQYF.

The chain employs TRBV18 and TRBJ2-1; D perhaps matches TRBD1 (5 bases). Germline V gene sequence: CDR1 KGHSH, CDR2 LQKENI. V was trimmed by 3 bases and J by 10 bases, leaving 19 bases between them. The CDR3 covers 15 residues. CDR3 DNA sequence: TGTGCCAGCTCACCGGCTACAGGATCCTTCGGGGAGCAGTTCTTC. Protein product: CASSPATGSFGEQFF. Variable domain in full (rest from reference TRBV18 and TRBJ2-1): NAGVMQNPRHLVRRRGQEARLRCSPMKGHSHVYWYRQLPEEGLKFMVYLQKENIIDESGMPKERFSAEFPKEGPSILRIQQVVRGDSAAYFCASSPATGSFGEQFFGPGTRLTVL.

V gene TRBV5-1 combines with J gene TRBJ2-2; TRBD1 matches 8 bases. This CDR3 has 17 residues. CDR1 is SGHRS and CDR2 is YFSETQ in the germline V gene. V gave up 1 base and J gave up 6 bases; unmatched junction bases: 11. The DNA for the CDR3 is TGCGCCAGCAGCTTGCTCACCACAGGGGGGCTGTCCGGGGAGCTGTTTTTT. As protein: CASSLLTTGGLSGELFF.

This clone has a handful of counts. The CDR3 region is CASSASPGLPEAFF. CDR3 in DNA: TGTGCCAGCAGCGCGAGCCCTGGACTGCCTGAAGCTTTCTTT. The V gene is TRBV7-3, the J gene TRBJ1-1; no firm D call. Germline CDR1 and CDR2: SGHTA and FQGTGA. Trimming took off 5 bases at V and 6 bases at J, with 16 bases between the two ends. CDR3 length: 14 amino acids. The full variable domain, completed using reference TRBV7-3 and TRBJ1-1, is GAGVSQTPSNKVTEKGKYVELRCDPISGHTALYWYRQSLGQGPEFLIYFQGTGAADDSGLPNDRFFAVRPEGSVSTLKIQRTERGDSAVYLCASSASPGLPEAFFGQGTRLTVV.